This T cell receptor (beta chain) emerged from a study of blood T cell repertoires in COVID-19. On the study more broadly: There were acute and convalescent COVID-19 samples, and they came from the United States, Italy and Spain. PBMCs, B-cell-depleted T cells, or T cells were the source of the cDNA or gDNA that made up the material.

As handled by the study authors: Counts of nucleated cells, estimated from reference gene primer amplification, were obtained. Libraries were prepared by immunoSEQ multiplex PCR; TCRdb keeps only in-frame clonotypes and omits some of them. The DNA gave D and trimming, while V, J and clone size come from that table. The sample has 240,000 or so clones; approximately 86% are singletons. This CDR3 spans 15 amino acids. The germline gives CDR1 GTSNPN, CDR2 SVGIG (reference sequence). V was pared by 3 bases and J by 9 bases, with 8 bases of the junction left unmatched. This sequence was found in a woman under 40 with acute or convalescent COVID-19. This chain uses TRBV30 with TRBJ2-1, with TRBD2 matching over 13 bases. Sequenced sample: peripheral blood. The CDR3 bases are TGTGCCTGGAGCAAGAGGACTAGCGGGAGTAGTGAGCAGTTCTTC. Its translation: CAWSKRTSGSSEQFF.